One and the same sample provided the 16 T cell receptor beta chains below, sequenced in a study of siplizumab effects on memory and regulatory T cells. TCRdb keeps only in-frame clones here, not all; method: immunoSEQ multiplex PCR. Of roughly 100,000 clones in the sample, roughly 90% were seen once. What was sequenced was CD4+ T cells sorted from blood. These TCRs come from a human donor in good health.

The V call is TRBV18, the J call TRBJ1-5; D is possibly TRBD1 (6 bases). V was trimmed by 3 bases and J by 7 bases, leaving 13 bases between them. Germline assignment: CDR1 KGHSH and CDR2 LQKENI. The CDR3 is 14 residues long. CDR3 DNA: TGTGCCAGCTCACCGGGGGGGCAGGGGCAGCCCCAGCATTTT. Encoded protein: CASSPGGQGQPQHF.

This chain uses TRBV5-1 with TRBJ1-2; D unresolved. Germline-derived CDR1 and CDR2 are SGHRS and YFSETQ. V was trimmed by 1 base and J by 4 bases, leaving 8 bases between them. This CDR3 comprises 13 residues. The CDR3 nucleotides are TGCGCCAGCAGCTTGACAACTATCTATGGCTACACCTTC. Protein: CASSLTTIYGYTF.

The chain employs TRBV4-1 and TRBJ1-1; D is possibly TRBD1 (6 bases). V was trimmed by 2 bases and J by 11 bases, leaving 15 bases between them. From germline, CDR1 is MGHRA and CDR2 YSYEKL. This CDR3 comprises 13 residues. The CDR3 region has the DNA TGCGCCAGCAGCCAACAAATACGGGACATTGCTTTCTTT. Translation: CASSQQIRDIAFF.

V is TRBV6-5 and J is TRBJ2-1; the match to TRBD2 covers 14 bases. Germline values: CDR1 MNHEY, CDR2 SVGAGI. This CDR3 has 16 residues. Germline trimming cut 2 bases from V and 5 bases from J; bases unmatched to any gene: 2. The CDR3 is CASSYRTSGRNNEQFF. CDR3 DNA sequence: TGTGCCAGCAGTTACAGGACTAGCGGGAGGAACAATGAGCAGTTCTTC.

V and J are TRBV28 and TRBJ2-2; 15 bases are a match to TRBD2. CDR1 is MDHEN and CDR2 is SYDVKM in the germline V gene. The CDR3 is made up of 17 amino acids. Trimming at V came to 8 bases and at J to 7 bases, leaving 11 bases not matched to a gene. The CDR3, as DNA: TGTGCCAGCCGAACGGAACCGGGACTAGCGGGAGGCGGGGAGCTGTTTTTT. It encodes CASRTEPGLAGGGELFF.

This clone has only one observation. CDR3 loop: CASSRTGEGPKNIQYF. As DNA, the CDR3 is TGTGCCAGCAGCCGGACAGGGGAAGGGCCAAAAAACATTCAGTACTTC. The genes are TRBV7-3 and TRBJ2-4; 9 bases map to TRBD1. CDR3 length: 16 amino acids. With V trimmed by 5 bases and J by 4 bases, 9 bases remained unmatched. CDR1 is SGHTA and CDR2 is FQGTGA in the germline V gene.

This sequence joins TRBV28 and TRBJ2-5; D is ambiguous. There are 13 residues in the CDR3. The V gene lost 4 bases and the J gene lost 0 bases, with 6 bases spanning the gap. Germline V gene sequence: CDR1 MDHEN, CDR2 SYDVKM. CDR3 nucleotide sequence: TGTGCCAGCAGTTCCCCAAACCAAGAGACCCAGTACTTC. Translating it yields CASSSPNQETQYF.

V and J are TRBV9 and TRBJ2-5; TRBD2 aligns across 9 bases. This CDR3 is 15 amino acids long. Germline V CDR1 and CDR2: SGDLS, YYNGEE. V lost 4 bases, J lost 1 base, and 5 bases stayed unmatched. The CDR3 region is CASSPRLAVQETQYF. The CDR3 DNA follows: TGTGCCAGCAGCCCCCGACTAGCGGTCCAAGAGACCCAGTACTTC.

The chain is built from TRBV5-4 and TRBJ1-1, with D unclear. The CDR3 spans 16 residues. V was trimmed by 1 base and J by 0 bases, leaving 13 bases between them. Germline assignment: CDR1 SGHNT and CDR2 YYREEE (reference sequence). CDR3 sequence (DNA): TGTGCCAGCAGCTTGAGGTACAGCTTTATGAACACTGAAGCTTTCTTT. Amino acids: CASSLRYSFMNTEAFF.

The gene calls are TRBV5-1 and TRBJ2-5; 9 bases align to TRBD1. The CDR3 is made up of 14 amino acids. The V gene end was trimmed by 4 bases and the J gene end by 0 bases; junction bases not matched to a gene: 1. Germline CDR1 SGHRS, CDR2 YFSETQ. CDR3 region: CASSRQGDQETQYF. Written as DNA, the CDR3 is TGCGCCAGCAGCCGACAGGGGGACCAAGAGACCCAGTACTTC.

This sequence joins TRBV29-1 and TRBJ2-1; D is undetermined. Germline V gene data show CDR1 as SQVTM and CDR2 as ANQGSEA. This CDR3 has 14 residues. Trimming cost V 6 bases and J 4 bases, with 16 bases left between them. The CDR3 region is CSVVPVPPYNEQFF. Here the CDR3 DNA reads TGCAGCGTGGTCCCTGTGCCCCCATACAATGAGCAGTTCTTC.

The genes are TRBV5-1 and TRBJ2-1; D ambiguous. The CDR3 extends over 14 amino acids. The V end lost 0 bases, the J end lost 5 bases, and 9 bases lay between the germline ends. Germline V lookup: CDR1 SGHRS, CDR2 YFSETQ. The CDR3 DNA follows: TGCGCCAGCAGCTTGGTGGCTACTGACAATGAGCAGTTCTTC. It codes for CASSLVATDNEQFF.

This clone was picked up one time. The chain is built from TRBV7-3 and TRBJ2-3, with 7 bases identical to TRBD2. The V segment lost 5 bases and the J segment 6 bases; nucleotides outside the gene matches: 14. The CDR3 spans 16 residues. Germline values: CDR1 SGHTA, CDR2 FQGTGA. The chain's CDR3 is CASSGGGGKRSDTQYF. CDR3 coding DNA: TGTGCCAGCAGCGGAGGCGGGGGAAAAAGGAGCGATACGCAGTATTTT.

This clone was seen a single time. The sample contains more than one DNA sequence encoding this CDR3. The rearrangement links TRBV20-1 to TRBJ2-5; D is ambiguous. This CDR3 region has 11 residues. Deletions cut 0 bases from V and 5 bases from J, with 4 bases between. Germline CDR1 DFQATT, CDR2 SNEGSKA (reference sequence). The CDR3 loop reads CSARDLETQYF. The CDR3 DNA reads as TGCAGTGCTAGAGATCTGGAGACCCAGTACTTC.

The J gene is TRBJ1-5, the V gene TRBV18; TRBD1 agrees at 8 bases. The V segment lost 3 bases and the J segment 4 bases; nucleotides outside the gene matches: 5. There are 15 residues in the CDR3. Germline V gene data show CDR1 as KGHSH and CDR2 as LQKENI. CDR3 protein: CASSPGTGANQPQHF. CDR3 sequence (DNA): TGTGCCAGCTCACCCGGGACAGGCGCAAATCAGCCCCAGCATTTT. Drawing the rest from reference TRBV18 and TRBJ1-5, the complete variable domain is NAGVMQNPRHLVRRRGQEARLRCSPMKGHSHVYWYRQLPEEGLKFMVYLQKENIIDESGMPKERFSAEFPKEGPSILRIQQVVRGDSAAYFCASSPGTGANQPQHFGDGTRLSIL.

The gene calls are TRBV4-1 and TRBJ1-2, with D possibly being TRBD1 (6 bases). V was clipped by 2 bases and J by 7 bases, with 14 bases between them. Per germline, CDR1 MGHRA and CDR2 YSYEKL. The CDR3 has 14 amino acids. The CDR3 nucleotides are TGCGCCAGCAGCCAACAAACAGGGCTCGGTGGCTACACCTTC. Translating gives CASSQQTGLGGYTF.